This TCR beta chain was identified during a study of cytomegalovirus exposure and HLA in healthy donors. Overall study: Researchers found that roughly 77% of 300 to 450 genotyped donors fell within the Caucasian-associated ancestry cluster. Study-level findings and limits: TCR association rates varied by HLA locus in a later analysis, with DRB1 highest and HLA-C lowest. Donors were assumed by presence/absence analyses to have roughly uniform sequencing depth.

At the time of sampling, donors were nominally healthy, though unrecorded immune exposures were likely. Trimming shortened V by 0 bases and J by 3 bases, and 13 bases separated the two germline ends. In germline, CDR1 is SGHKS, CDR2 YYEKEE (reference sequence). This CDR3 comprises 15 residues. Primers included in the PCR were 60 Vbeta and 13 Jbeta primers. The data were produced by immunoSEQ multiplex PCR, yet TCRdb's version contains in-frame clones alone and is incomplete. The table lists about 130,000 clones, 15% to 20% of them singletons, with around 2.6% in the top ten. Remarks on this clone: Its cognate antigen is unknown.

The rearrangement joins TRBV5-5 to TRBJ2-7, with D possibly TRBD1 on 7 matching bases. The receptor comes from a female donor in good health and CMV-seropositive. Sequences were obtained from PBMCs. CDR3 residues: CASSLDRGGFYEQYF. The CDR3 bases are TGTGCCAGCAGCTTGGACAGGGGAGGCTTCTACGAGCAGTACTTC. Full variable domain (outside the CDR3, taken from reference TRBV5-5 and TRBJ2-7): DAGVTQSPTHLIKTRGQQVTLRCSPISGHKSVSWYQQVLGQGPQFIFQYYEKEERGRGNFPDRFSARQFPNYSSELNVNALLLGDSALYLCASSLDRGGFYEQYFGPGTRLTVT.